These 11 T cell receptor beta chains share one sample of origin, sequenced in a study of regulatory T cells in long-lasting Graves disease (dated by TCRdb to 2020 to 2023). The library was produced with multiplex PCR. TCRdb shows the sequencer as Illumina HiSeq 4000. TCR beta libraries were built with iRepertoire HTBI primers and Arm-PCR amplification of CDR3 regions. TCRdb redid the processing of the public reads, applying fastp at Q25 and MiXCR, and retained in-frame beta chains. Rows are unified per CDR3 protein, each entry keeping the most common DNA and genes. In all, the sample holds hundreds of thousands of distinct CDR3 sequences, and less than 25% of those were seen once. The top ten hold about 8.3% of the sample. The sample's time point label, in plain terms: persistent/refractory GD, antithyroid drugs over 5 years with positive TRAb. RNA was extracted from PBMCs in TRIzol for both TCR sequencing and RNA sequencing.

Specimen: peripheral blood mononuclear cells (PBMCs), collected when the disease was refractory, from a patient treated with antithyroid drugs. The source is a female donor with Graves disease.

The rearrangement uses TRBV3-1 and TRBJ2-7; 13 nucleotides match TRBD2. Germline trimming cut 0 bases from V and 6 bases from J; bases unmatched to any gene: 14. Germline-derived CDR1 and CDR2 are LGHDT and YNNKEL (reference sequence). The CDR3 runs to 19 residues. The CDR3 loop reads CASSQDIPGLAGSLLEQYF. The CDR3 DNA sequence: TGTGCCAGCAGCCAAGACATCCCGGGACTAGCGGGATCTTTGCTCGAGCAGTACTTC.

The chain uses TRBV6-5 and TRBJ1-1; D is possibly TRBD1 (5 bases). V dropped 0 bases and J dropped 6 bases, with 14 bases sitting between them. CDR3 length: 15 amino acids. Germline V gives CDR1 MNHEY, CDR2 SVGAGI. As DNA, the CDR3 is TGTGCCAGCAGTTACTCGGACACCCCCGGAGCTGAAGCTTTCTTT. Protein sequence: CASSYSDTPGAEAFF.

This clonotype occurred many times. The chain recombines TRBV7-8 with TRBJ1-2; tentative D call: TRBD1 (6 bases). The CDR3 runs 17 residues. V shed 1 base and J shed 0 bases, with 15 bases lying between them. Germline V gene data show CDR1 as SGHVS and CDR2 as FQNEAQ. The chain's CDR3 is CASSLGVGGQTNYGYTF. CDR3 sequence (DNA): TGTGCCAGCAGCTTAGGGGTAGGAGGACAGACTAACTATGGCTACACCTTC.

This clonotype turned up a few times. J is TRBJ1-1 and V is TRBV28; no clear D gene. V lost 8 bases to trimming and J lost 1 base, with 17 bases between them. The CDR3 has 15 amino acids. The germline V gene encodes CDR1 MDHEN and CDR2 SYDVKM. The CDR3 DNA follows: TGTGCCAGCCGATTGAGTCGGCGCGGGAACACTGAAGCTTTCTTT. Residues: CASRLSRRGNTEAFF.

This chain uses TRBV6-2 or TRBV6-3 with TRBJ1-2; possibly TRBD1 for D (6 bases). Trimming stripped 4 bases from V and 2 bases from J, with 23 bases between. Germline V gives CDR1 MNHEY, CDR2 SVGEGT. The CDR3 covers 18 residues. The CDR3 sequence is CASSFLLTGGRPNYGYTF. In DNA form, the CDR3 reads TGTGCCAGCAGTTTTCTACTGACAGGAGGGCGCCCGAACTATGGCTACACCTTC.

This clonotype appeared a single time. The CDR3 loop reads CASSIKTGMSNQPQHF. CDR3 DNA sequence: TGTGCCAGTAGTATCAAGACAGGTATGAGCAATCAGCCCCAGCATTTT. The rearrangement joins TRBV19 to TRBJ1-5; D is possibly TRBD1 (6 bases). Germline V gene sequence: CDR1 LNHDA, CDR2 SQIVND (reference sequence). V was cut by 3 bases and J by 1 base, with 13 bases left in between. CDR3 length: 16 amino acids.

This clonotype was seen ten or more times. The chain combines TRBV7-2 with TRBJ1-2, with D maybe TRBD1 (6 bases). There are 14 residues in the CDR3. Trimming pared 1 base from V and 3 bases from J, leaving 9 bases between. Germline CDR1 is SGHTA and CDR2 is FQGNSA. The chain's CDR3 is CASSLDWTDYGYTF. DNA of the CDR3: TGTGCCAGCAGCTTAGACTGGACAGACTATGGCTACACCTTC.

The rearrangement links TRBV6-1 to TRBJ1-1, with D possibly matching TRBD1 (6 bases). CDR1 is MNHNS and CDR2 is SASEGT in the germline V gene. Trimming pared 7 bases from V and 5 bases from J, leaving 11 bases between. CDR3 length equals 12 residues. The CDR3 coding sequence is TGTGCCAGCAACGTAGGGGGGACTGAAGCTTTCTTT. Translated: CASNVGGTEAFF.

This clonotype was recorded at least ten times. The V and J genes are TRBV5-1 and TRBJ1-2; 8 nucleotides match TRBD1. Trimming cost V 5 bases and J 6 bases; bases outside gene matches: 6. This CDR3 is built from 13 residues. The V gene's germline CDR1 is SGHRS and CDR2 YFSETQ. This chain's CDR3 is CASRAGGIDGYTF. The CDR3 bases are TGCGCCAGCAGGGCAGGGGGCATCGATGGCTACACCTTC.

Concerning this clonotype itself: A much larger clone is a single base away; this may be a read error. The rearrangement links TRBV11-2 to TRBJ1-1; the D gene is possibly TRBD1 (6 bases). Looked up from germline, CDR1 is SGHAT and CDR2 is FQNNGV. CDR3 length equals 13 residues. The DNA of the CDR3 is TGTGCCAGCGCCCGGACAGAAAACACTGAAGCTCTCTTT. Its protein product is CASARTENTEALF.

This clonotype was counted at least ten times. The CDR3 DNA is TGTGCCAGCAGTCCCCATGCGAACACCGGGGAGCTGTTTTTT. It yields the protein CASSPHANTGELFF. The V and J genes are TRBV27 and TRBJ2-2; D is unclear. Germline V gives CDR1 MNHEY, CDR2 SMNVEV (reference sequence). V shed 5 bases and J shed 0 bases, with 7 bases lying between them. The CDR3 totals 14 residues.